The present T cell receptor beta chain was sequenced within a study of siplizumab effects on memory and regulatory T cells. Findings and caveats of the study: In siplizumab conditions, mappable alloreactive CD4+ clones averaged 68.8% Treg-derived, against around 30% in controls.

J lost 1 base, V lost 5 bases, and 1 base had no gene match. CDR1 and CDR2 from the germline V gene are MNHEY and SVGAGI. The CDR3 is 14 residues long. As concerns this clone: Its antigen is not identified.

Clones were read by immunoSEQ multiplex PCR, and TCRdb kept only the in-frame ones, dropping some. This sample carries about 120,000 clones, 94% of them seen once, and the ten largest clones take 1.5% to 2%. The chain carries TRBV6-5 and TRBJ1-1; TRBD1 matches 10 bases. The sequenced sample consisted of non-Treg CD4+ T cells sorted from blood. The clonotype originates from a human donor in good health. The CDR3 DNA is TGTGCCAGCAGTAGGGACAGGGGGAACACTGAAGCTTTCTTT. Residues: CASSRDRGNTEAFF.